This T cell receptor beta chain was documented in a study of cytomegalovirus exposure and HLA in healthy donors. From the approximately 120-subject validation cohort, which was separate from the approximately 700-subject first cohort, the donors were drawn. There are 11 residues in the CDR3. Germline V gene sequence: CDR1 SQVTM, CDR2 ANQGSEA. Trimming stripped 2 bases from V and 7 bases from J, with 8 bases between. Using immunoSEQ multiplex PCR, the repertoire was profiled, and TCRdb retains in-frame clones only, with some absent. The top ten clones hold 0.83% of a sample with around 350,000 clones, roughly 85% of them seen once.

The sample consisted of PBMCs. V and J are TRBV29-1 and TRBJ1-2; D gene uncertain. This sequence was found in a woman aged 18-29 years in good health and CMV-seronegative. For the CDR3, the DNA is TGCAGCGTTGAACAGGCTCCTGGCTACACCTTC. Protein sequence: CSVEQAPGYTF.